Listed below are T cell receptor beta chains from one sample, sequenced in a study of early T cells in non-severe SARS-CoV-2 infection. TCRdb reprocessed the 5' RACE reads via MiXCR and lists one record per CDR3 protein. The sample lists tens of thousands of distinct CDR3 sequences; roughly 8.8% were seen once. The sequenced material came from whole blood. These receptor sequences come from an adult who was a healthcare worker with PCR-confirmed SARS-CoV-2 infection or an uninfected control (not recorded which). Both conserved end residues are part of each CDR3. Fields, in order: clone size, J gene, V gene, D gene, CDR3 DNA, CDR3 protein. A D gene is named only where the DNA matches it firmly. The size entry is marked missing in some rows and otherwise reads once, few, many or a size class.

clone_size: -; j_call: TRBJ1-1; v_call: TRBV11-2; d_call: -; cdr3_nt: TGTGCCAGCAGCTCGGCAGGGATCCGGGGAGCTTTCTTT; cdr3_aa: CASSSAGIRGAFF
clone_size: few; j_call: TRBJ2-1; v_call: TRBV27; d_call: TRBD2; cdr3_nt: TGTGCCAGCAGTTTAGGGCTAGCGGGGGCCAATGGGGAGCAGTTCTTC; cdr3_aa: CASSLGLAGANGEQFF
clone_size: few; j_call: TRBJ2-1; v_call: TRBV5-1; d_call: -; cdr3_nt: TGCGCCAGCAGCGACTGGAATGAGCAGTTCTTC; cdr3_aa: CASSDWNEQFF
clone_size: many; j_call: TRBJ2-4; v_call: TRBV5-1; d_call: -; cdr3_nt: TGCGCCAGCAGTCAGGGCGACCCAGTCCCCCAGTACTTC; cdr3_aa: CASSQGDPVPQYF
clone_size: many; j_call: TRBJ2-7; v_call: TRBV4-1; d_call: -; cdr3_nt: TGCGCCAGCAGCCCAACGGAGGGGTACGAGCAGTACTTC; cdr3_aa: CASSPTEGYEQYF
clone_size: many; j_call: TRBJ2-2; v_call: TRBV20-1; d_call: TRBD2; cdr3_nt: TGCAGTGTCCCGGGGGGGCCTCCCACCGGGGAGCTGTTTTTT; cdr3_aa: CSVPGGPPTGELFF
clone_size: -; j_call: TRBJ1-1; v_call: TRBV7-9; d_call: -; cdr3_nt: TGTGCCAGCTCTGAAGCTTTCTTT; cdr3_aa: CASSEAFF
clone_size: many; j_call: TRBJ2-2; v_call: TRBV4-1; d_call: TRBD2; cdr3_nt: TGCGCCAGCAGCCACGTCCTAGCGGGGGACACCGGGGAGCTGTTTTTT; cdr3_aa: CASSHVLAGDTGELFF
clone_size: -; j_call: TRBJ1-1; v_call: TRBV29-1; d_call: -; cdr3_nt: TGCAGCGTCGGGGCGGTGAACACTGAAGCTTTCTTT; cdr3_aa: CSVGAVNTEAFF
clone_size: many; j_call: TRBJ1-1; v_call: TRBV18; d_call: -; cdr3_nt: TGTGCCAGCAGCCCGACAGGGAACACTGAAGCTTTCTTT; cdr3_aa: CASSPTGNTEAFF
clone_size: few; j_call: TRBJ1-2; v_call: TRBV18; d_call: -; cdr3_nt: TGTGCCAGCTCACCACCTGATGGGGGGACCTATGGCTACACCTTC; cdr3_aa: CASSPPDGGTYGYTF
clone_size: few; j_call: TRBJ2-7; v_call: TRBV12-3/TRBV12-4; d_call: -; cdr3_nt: TGTGCCAGCAGTCCCCCGGGGGGCGTCGTTTACGAGCAGTACTTC; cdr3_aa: CASSPPGGVVYEQYF
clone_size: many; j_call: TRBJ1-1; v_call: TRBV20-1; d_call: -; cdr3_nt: TGCAGTGCTAGAGATGGGACGGTCCCGAACACTGAAGCTTTCTTT; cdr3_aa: CSARDGTVPNTEAFF
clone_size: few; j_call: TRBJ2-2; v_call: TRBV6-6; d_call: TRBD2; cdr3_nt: TGTGCCAGCAGCCACCTAGCGGGGGGGCCCGGGGAGCTGTTTTTT; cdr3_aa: CASSHLAGGPGELFF
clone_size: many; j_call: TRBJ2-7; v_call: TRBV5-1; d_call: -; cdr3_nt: TGCGCCAGCAGCTTGCAGGGCGCCTCCTACGAGCAGTACTTC; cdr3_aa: CASSLQGASYEQYF
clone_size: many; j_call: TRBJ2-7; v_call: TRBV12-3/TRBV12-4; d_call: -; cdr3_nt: TGTGCCAGCAGCGTGGACCGGGGAAGTGGCGAGCAGTACTTC; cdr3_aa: CASSVDRGSGEQYF
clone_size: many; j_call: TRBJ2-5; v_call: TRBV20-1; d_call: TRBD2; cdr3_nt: TGCAGTGCTAGTAGGCTAGCGGGGGACACTCAAGAGACCCAGTACTTC; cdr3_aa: CSASRLAGDTQETQYF
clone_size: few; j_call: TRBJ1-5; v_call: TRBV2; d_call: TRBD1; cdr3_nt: TGTGCCAGCAATAACAGGGGTAGTCAGCCCCAGCATTTT; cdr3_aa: CASNNRGSQPQHF
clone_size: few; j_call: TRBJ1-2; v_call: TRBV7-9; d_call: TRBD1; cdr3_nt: TGTGCCAGCAGCTTAGATGTTGACAGGGCGTCTGGCTACACCTTC; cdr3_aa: CASSLDVDRASGYTF
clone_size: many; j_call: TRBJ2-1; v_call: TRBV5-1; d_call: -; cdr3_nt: TGCGCCAGCAGCTCCGTCAGAGGAGGCCACAATGAGCAGTTCTTC; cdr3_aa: CASSSVRGGHNEQFF
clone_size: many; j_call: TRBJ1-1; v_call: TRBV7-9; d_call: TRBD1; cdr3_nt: TGTGCCAGCGTCTCCGACAGGGTGGACACTGAAGCTTTCTTT; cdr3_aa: CASVSDRVDTEAFF
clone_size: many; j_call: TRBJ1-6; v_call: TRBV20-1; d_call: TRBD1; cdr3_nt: TGCAGTGCTAGCAAACAGGGGGCGAATTCACCCCTCCACTTT; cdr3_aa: CSASKQGANSPLHF